Below are 28 T cell receptor beta chains sequenced from a single sample in a study of a mutant IDH1 vaccine in newly diagnosed glioma. TCRdb's table, derived via immunoSEQ multiplex PCR, lists solely in-frame clones and lacks some. The sample shows 25,000 to 30,000 clones, about 89% of them seen only once. What these receptors recognize is not known. Specified time point: week 5, during vaccination. Vaccine doses each comprised 300 ug of mutant IDH1 20-mer peptide, with topical imiquimod. Source: PBMCs, taken from a glioma patient whose treatment included an IDH1 peptide vaccine. The receptors were gathered from a man younger than 35 with glioma.

The chain links TRBV6-5 to TRBJ1-5; TRBD1 is a possible D gene (5 bases). This CDR3 spans 15 amino acids. Germline V gene data show CDR1 as MNHEY and CDR2 as SVGAGI. V was clipped by 6 bases and J by 8 bases, with 20 bases between them. CDR3 nucleotides: TGTGCCAGCAGCCAGACTCCAGGGATAGATGAGCCCCAGCATTTT. As protein: CASSQTPGIDEPQHF.

This chain joins TRBV5-6 and TRBJ2-3; 7 bases match TRBD2. This CDR3 comprises 15 residues. Per germline, CDR1 SGHDT and CDR2 YYEEEE. J gave up 4 bases and V 2 bases, and 7 bases lay outside the gene matches. The CDR3 bases are TGTGCCAGCAGCTTTCGGACTAGGGGCCCAGATACGCAGTATTTT. Translating it yields CASSFRTRGPDTQYF.

The V and J genes are TRBV5-1 and TRBJ2-7, with TRBD2 identical over 7 bases. The CDR3 covers 17 residues. V shed 0 bases, J shed 0 bases, and the junction held 9 bases outside the gene matches. Per germline, CDR1 SGHRS and CDR2 YFSETQ. DNA for the CDR3: TGCGCCAGCAGCTTGGGGGCGGGGGTACCTAGCTCCTACGAGCAGTACTTC. As protein: CASSLGAGVPSSYEQYF.

The gene calls are TRBV9 and TRBJ2-2; TRBD2 might be the D (6 bases). Trimming removed 0 bases at V and 1 base at J, with 10 bases between. Per the germline V gene, CDR1 is SGDLS and CDR2 is YYNGEE. The CDR3 is made up of 16 amino acids. The CDR3 sequence: CASSVVGEENTGELFF. The CDR3 DNA reads as TGTGCCAGCAGCGTAGTGGGGGAGGAGAACACCGGGGAGCTGTTTTTT.

The table lists this clone with a count of one. The V and J genes are TRBV5-1 and TRBJ2-2, with unresolved D. Trimming took off 1 base at V and 1 base at J, with 5 bases between the two ends. This CDR3 region has 14 residues. Germline values: CDR1 SGHRS, CDR2 YFSETQ. CDR3: CASSLMGNTGELFF. The CDR3 DNA reads as TGCGCCAGCAGCTTGATGGGGAACACCGGGGAGCTGTTTTTT.

V gene TRBV7-9 combines with J gene TRBJ1-2; D perhaps matches TRBD1 (6 bases). Germline V CDR1 and CDR2: SEHNR, FQNEAQ (reference sequence). V shed 6 bases and J shed 8 bases, with 13 bases lying between them. The CDR3 runs 12 residues. CDR3 DNA sequence: TGTGCCAGCAGTTCTACAGGGAACGGCTACACCTTC. Translated, it gives CASSSTGNGYTF.

This clone was detected once. The rearrangement uses TRBV4-1 and TRBJ1-5, with D possibly matching TRBD1 (5 bases). CDR3 length equals 15 residues. Trimming removed 3 bases from V and 4 bases from J, with 13 bases in between. Germline V gives CDR1 MGHRA, CDR2 YSYEKL. The CDR3 DNA sequence: TGCGCCAGCAGCCATCTGGGACGGACTAATCAGCCCCAGCATTTT. Its protein is CASSHLGRTNQPQHF.

This chain connects TRBV30 to TRBJ1-2, with TRBD1 identical over 7 bases. CDR1 is GTSNPN, CDR2 SVGIG, per germline (reference sequence). The CDR3 runs to 11 residues. Trimming removed 3 bases from V and 5 bases from J; junction bases left unmatched: 0. CDR3 bases: TGTGCCTGGAGGACAGGGTATGGCTACACCTTC. Amino acids: CAWRTGYGYTF.

This clone was counted between two and nine times. The chain couples TRBV30 to TRBJ1-3, with 8 bases aligning to TRBD1. The CDR3 is 13 amino acids. The V gene end was trimmed by 4 bases and the J gene end by 2 bases; junction bases not matched to a gene: 1. Germline-derived CDR1 and CDR2 are GTSNPN and SVGIG (reference sequence). The DNA for the CDR3 is TGTGCCTGGATGACAGGGGCTGGAAACACCATATATTTT. Residues: CAWMTGAGNTIYF.

The chain combines TRBV19 with TRBJ1-1; the D gene is possibly TRBD1 (5 bases). Germline V gene data show CDR1 as LNHDA and CDR2 as SQIVND (reference sequence). CDR3 size: 15 residues. Trimming took off 1 base at V and 4 bases at J, with 13 bases between the two ends. Here the CDR3 reads CASSIAGMVTTEAFF. The CDR3 DNA is TGTGCCAGTAGTATAGCAGGGATGGTAACCACTGAAGCTTTCTTT.

This chain links TRBV7-9 with TRBJ2-2; no definite D call. The germline V gene encodes CDR1 SEHNR and CDR2 FQNEAQ (reference sequence). CDR3 length: 13 residues. Between the trimmed V and J ends, which lost 9 bases and 7 bases, there was a span of 15 bases. CDR3 DNA sequence: TGTGCCAGTGGATTGTGGTTTGACGGGGAGCTGTTTTTT. Its translation is CASGLWFDGELFF.

The V gene is TRBV25-1, the J gene TRBJ1-1, with D unclear. CDR3 length: 11 amino acids. The germline CDR1 and CDR2 sequences are MGHDK and SYGVNS. Trimming stripped 11 bases from V and 13 bases from J, with 20 bases between. The CDR3: CALTTGREVFF. In nucleotides, the CDR3 is TGTGCCCTCACGACGGGGAGGGAGGTTTTCTTT.

The gene calls are TRBV30 and TRBJ2-7; D unresolved. The germline V gene has CDR1 GTSNPN and CDR2 SVGIG (reference sequence). There are 13 residues in the CDR3. V was trimmed by 2 bases and J by 3 bases, leaving 11 bases between them. Written as DNA, the CDR3 is TGTGCCTGGAGTTTTGACCGATACTACGAGCAGTACTTC. Encoded protein: CAWSFDRYYEQYF.

V usage is TRBV7-2 and J usage is TRBJ1-1, with D hard to call. Trimming shortened V by 5 bases and J by 1 base, and 17 bases separated the two germline ends. This CDR3 region has 16 residues. Germline assignment: CDR1 SGHTA and CDR2 FQGNSA. The CDR3 bases are TGTGCCAGCAGCCTCCGTCCGACGGCCACGAACACTGAAGCTTTCTTT. Amino acids: CASSLRPTATNTEAFF.

The chain links TRBV2 to TRBJ1-2; perhaps TRBD1 as D (6 bases). Trimming removed 5 bases at V and 7 bases at J, with 11 bases between. This CDR3 region has 12 residues. Germline lookup yields CDR1 SNHLY and CDR2 FYNNEI. Here the CDR3 reads CASSPDRIGYTF. CDR3 DNA sequence: TGTGCCAGCAGTCCAGACAGGATTGGCTACACCTTC.

This chain joins TRBV4-3 and TRBJ2-1; D may be TRBD2 (6 bases). The germline gives CDR1 LGHNA, CDR2 YSLEER. This CDR3 region has 15 residues. V gave up 1 base and J gave up 3 bases, with 10 bases separating them. The CDR3 protein is CASSQGLGGYNEQFF. The CDR3 nucleotides read TGCGCCAGCAGCCAAGGACTAGGAGGCTACAATGAGCAGTTCTTC.

Comment on this clone: With a much larger clone just one base away, this may be a read error. Other DNA variants within this sample encode the same CDR3. The chain recombines TRBV7-9 with TRBJ1-1; no clear D. Trimming removed 1 base at V and 0 bases at J, with 3 bases between. The CDR3 covers 13 residues. Germline V CDR1 and CDR2: SEHNR, FQNEAQ (reference sequence). This chain's CDR3 is CASSLDMNTEAFF. The CDR3, as DNA: TGTGCCAGCAGCTTAGACATGAACACTGAAGCTTTCTTT.

The J gene is TRBJ1-1, the V gene TRBV7-9; 9 bases map to TRBD1. Per the germline V gene, CDR1 is SEHNR and CDR2 is FQNEAQ (reference sequence). The V gene end was trimmed by 5 bases and the J gene end by 0 bases; junction bases not matched to a gene: 4. CDR3 length equals 15 residues. CDR3 region: CASSTGQGMNTEAFF. DNA of the CDR3: TGTGCCAGCAGCACGGGACAGGGAATGAACACTGAAGCTTTCTTT. The full variable domain, with the rest looked up from reference TRBV7-9 and TRBJ1-1, is DTGVSQNPRHKITKRGQNVTFRCDPISEHNRLYWYRQTLGQGPEFLTYFQNEAQLEKSRLLSDRFSAERPKGSFSTLEIQRTEQGDSAMYLCASSTGQGMNTEAFFGQGTRLTVV.

This chain uses TRBV9 with TRBJ2-7, with no clear D. Germline V lookup: CDR1 SGDLS, CDR2 YYNGEE. Trimming shortened V by 3 bases and J by 3 bases, and 10 bases separated the two germline ends. This CDR3 comprises 13 residues. In DNA, the CDR3 is TGTGCCAGCAGCGCCGCCTGGAGCTACGAGCAGTACTTC. Encoded protein: CASSAAWSYEQYF.

The V gene is TRBV20-1, the J gene TRBJ1-2; no firm D call. V lost 6 bases and J lost 8, with 13 bases in between. The CDR3 is 11 residues long. Germline CDR1 reads DFQATT; CDR2 reads SNEGSKA (reference sequence). CDR3 nucleotides: TGCAGTGCGGTTCCCAACGTGGGCTACACCTTC. Translating gives CSAVPNVGYTF.

V is TRBV7-6 and J is TRBJ2-7; the D gene is possibly TRBD2 (6 bases). With 3 bases removed from V and 2 bases from J, the gap between germline ends came to 8 bases. The CDR3 runs 13 residues. Germline lookup yields CDR1 SGHVS and CDR2 FNYEAQ. The CDR3 here is CASSLGTPYEQYF. CDR3 nucleotide sequence: TGTGCCAGCAGCTTGGGGACTCCCTACGAGCAGTACTTC.

This clone was counted a few times. V is TRBV30 and J is TRBJ2-7; 12 bases are a match to TRBD2. CDR3 size: 16 residues. Trimming cost V 3 bases and J 6 bases; bases outside gene matches: 12. From germline, CDR1 is GTSNPN and CDR2 SVGIG (reference sequence). The CDR3 DNA sequence: TGTGCCTGGAGGATGAGATCTAGCGGGAGGGCTGGCGAGCAGTACTTC. Translated: CAWRMRSSGRAGEQYF.

This chain joins TRBV15 and TRBJ1-1; 7 positions agree with TRBD1. This CDR3 contains 14 residues. Trimming cost V 5 bases and J 5 bases; bases outside gene matches: 8. Per the germline V gene, CDR1 is LNHNV and CDR2 is YYDKDF (reference sequence). The CDR3 DNA reads TGTGCCACCAGCGTACACAGGGGAGGGACTGAAGCTTTCTTT. It specifies CATSVHRGGTEAFF. Complete variable domain (other parts from reference TRBV15 and TRBJ1-1): DAMVIQNPRYQVTQFGKPVTLSCSQTLNHNVMYWYQQKSSQAPKLLFHYYDKDFNNEADTPDNFQSRRPNTSFCFLDIRSPGLGDTAMYLCATSVHRGGTEAFFGQGTRLTVV.

The V gene is TRBV5-1, the J gene TRBJ2-1; perhaps TRBD1 as D (5 bases). The CDR3 length is 15 residues. V lost 0 bases and J 0 bases, leaving 7 bases between the germline ends. Germline-derived CDR1 and CDR2 are SGHRS and YFSETQ. The CDR3 loop is CASSLGQGSYNEQFF. CDR3 nucleotide sequence: TGCGCCAGCAGCTTGGGCCAGGGCTCCTACAATGAGCAGTTCTTC. Supplemented by reference TRBV5-1 and TRBJ2-1, the full variable domain reads KAGVTQTPRYLIKTRGQQVTLSCSPISGHRSVSWYQQTPGQGLQFLFEYFSETQRNKGNFPGRFSGRQFSNSRSEMNVSTLELGDSALYLCASSLGQGSYNEQFFGPGTRLTVL.

The sample holds one count of this clone. The chain couples TRBV5-6 to TRBJ2-3; the D gene is possibly TRBD2 (5 bases). The CDR3 length is 13 residues. Trimming stripped 3 bases from V and 2 bases from J, with 7 bases between. Germline values: CDR1 SGHDT, CDR2 YYEEEE. CDR3 bases: TGTGCCAGCAGCTGGACTTTCACAGATACGCAGTATTTT. It translates to CASSWTFTDTQYF.

The CDR3 coding sequence is TGCGCCAGCAGCTTTGAGTGGAGGGGGTCCTCCTACGAGCAGTACTTC. As protein: CASSFEWRGSSYEQYF. J is TRBJ2-7 and V is TRBV4-1; tentatively, D is TRBD1 or TRBD2 (6 bases each). The V gene lost 5 bases and the J gene lost 0 bases, with 17 bases spanning the gap. Germline V CDR1 and CDR2: MGHRA, YSYEKL. CDR3 length: 16 amino acids.

This chain uses TRBV5-1 with TRBJ1-4; D not resolved. V lost 0 bases to trimming and J lost 5 bases, with 11 bases between them. This CDR3 has 15 residues. CDR1 and CDR2 from the germline V gene are SGHRS and YFSETQ. The CDR3 DNA is TGCGCCAGCAGCTTGGGGGGAACAAGGAATGAAAAACTGTTTTTT. Translating gives CASSLGGTRNEKLFF.

This clone was observed a few times. This rearrangement joins TRBV5-1 to TRBJ1-2; D call uncertain. This CDR3 is built from 13 residues. Germline CDR1 SGHRS, CDR2 YFSETQ. The V and J ends lost 4 bases and 0 bases respectively, with 7 bases between them. CDR3 coding DNA: TGCGCCAGCAGCCTGGGTGCTAACTATGGCTACACCTTC. Translating gives CASSLGANYGYTF.